Given below is one TCR beta chain in context. This clone has a handful of counts. Its specific antigen is unknown. Per-base qualities were not stored, and no clone one base away is much larger. TCRbeta CDR3 regions were amplified from genomic DNA using the immunoSEQ Assay, a bias-controlled multiplex PCR. The authors' pipeline ran thus. Within the assay, amplification of reference gene primers was used to estimate how many nucleated cells each sample contained. To quantify the absolute abundance of each unique TCRbeta CDR3 rearrangement, sequence reads were collapsed and filtered. For each sample, productive Simpson clonality was calculated as the square root of Simpson's diversity index over productive rearrangements. Entries here come from immuneACCESS through TCRdb and include only in-frame sequences with V and J called. Some clones fail to appear in such tables; in the studies checked, an unresolved V gene covers under half of the shortfall, and the cause of the remainder is unknown. V and J calls plus clone size are reproduced from that table; the DNA served to infer D and trimming. Recorded for this sample are approximately 170,000 clones; roughly 90% of them occurred a single time. The leading ten clones occupy approximately 11% of the sample.

The data derive from a study of blood T cell repertoires in COVID-19 (dated by TCRdb to the early 2020s). Background on the whole study: Collaborator samples came from the United States, Italy and Spain and covered acute and convalescent phases of COVID-19. The prospective study material was composed of cDNA or gDNA derived from T cells, B-cell-depleted T cells, or PBMCs. Deeply sampled blood TCRbeta repertoires from subjects exposed to, actively infected with, or recovered from COVID-19 were included in the dataset. The repertoires were released in a freely available public database intended as a resource for research on the immune response to SARS-CoV-2. The samples were drawn from the first 160 participants of the ongoing ImmuneRACE study and from some 1,300 subjects provided by 6 global collaborators. A de-identified subject ID, COVID-19 status, age in years and sex were almost always included in the sample metadata. HLA class I and class II types, where available, came from metadata supplied by the sample provider rather than from assay-based typing.

One collaborating source in Seattle enrolled patients during active infection and followed them longitudinally through the course of disease. The collaborating institutions used their own protocols to collect whole blood in K2EDTA tubes. For TCRbeta analysis, collaborators shipped samples in one of three forms: frozen whole blood, isolated PBMCs, or DNA extracted from either of those sample types. Reading from cysteine to phenylalanine, the CDR3 counts 16 amino acids. Only the CDR3 region is kept as DNA, spanning 48 bases read in frame from base 1. Between the V and J ends, shortened by 5 bases and 0 bases respectively, the junction contains 14 bases. The germline V gene supplies CDR1 MNHEY and CDR2 SVGEGT. General conclusions and limits of the study: How much clinical and demographic metadata was included differed by source and by participant, and the metadata was provided uncurated.

Input material: peripheral blood. The sequence was obtained from an older woman with COVID-19, enrolled during active disease. This chain joins TRBV6-2 or TRBV6-3 to TRBJ1-5; possibly the D gene is TRBD1, per 6 matching bases. CDR3 reads: CASSERTAYSNQPQHF. The nucleotide sequence is given as TGTGCCAGCAGTGAGAGGACAGCCTATAGCAATCAGCCCCAGCATTTT.